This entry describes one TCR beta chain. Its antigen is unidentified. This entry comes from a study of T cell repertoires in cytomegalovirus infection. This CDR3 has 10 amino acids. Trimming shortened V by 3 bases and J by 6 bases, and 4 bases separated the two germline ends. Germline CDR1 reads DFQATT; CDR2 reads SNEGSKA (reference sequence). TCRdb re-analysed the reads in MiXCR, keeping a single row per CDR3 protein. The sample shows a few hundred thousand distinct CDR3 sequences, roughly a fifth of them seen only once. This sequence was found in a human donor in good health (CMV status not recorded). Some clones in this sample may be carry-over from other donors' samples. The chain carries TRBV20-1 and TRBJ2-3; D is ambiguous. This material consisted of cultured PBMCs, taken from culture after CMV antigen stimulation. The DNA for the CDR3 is TGCAGTGCTAGTCCTGATACGCAGTATTTT. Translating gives CSASPDTQYF.